The clone carrying this T cell receptor (beta chain) appeared a single time. V gave up 0 bases and J gave up 4 bases, with 10 bases separating them. Germline V gene lookup returns CDR1 SGHRS and CDR2 YFSETQ. This CDR3 spans 14 amino acids. This sample was included in a study of T cell changes during pregnancy in multiple sclerosis. Sequenced by immunoSEQ multiplex PCR; TCRdb stores in-frame clones only, minus some. Counted here are tens of thousands of clones, around 94% occurring once; the ten biggest clones make up 2.8%. This receptor was identified in a female donor in good health, enrolled as a control in a pregnancy study. The sample here was peripheral blood, taken in the third trimester of pregnancy. This chain uses TRBV5-1 with TRBJ1-2, with D unclear. The CDR3 DNA sequence: TGCGCCAGCAGCTTGGGAGGGCGCGCCTATGGCTACACCTTC. This gives the protein CASSLGGRAYGYTF.